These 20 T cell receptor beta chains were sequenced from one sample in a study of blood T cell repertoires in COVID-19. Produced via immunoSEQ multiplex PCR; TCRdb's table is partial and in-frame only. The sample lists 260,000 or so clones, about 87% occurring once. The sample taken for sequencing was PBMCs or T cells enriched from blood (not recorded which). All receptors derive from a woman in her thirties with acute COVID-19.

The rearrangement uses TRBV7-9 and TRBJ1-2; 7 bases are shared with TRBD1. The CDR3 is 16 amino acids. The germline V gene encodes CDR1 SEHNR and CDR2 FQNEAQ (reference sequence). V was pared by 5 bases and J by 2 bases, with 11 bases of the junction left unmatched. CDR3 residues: CASSPWWQDRNYGYTF. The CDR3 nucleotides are TGTGCCAGCAGCCCGTGGTGGCAGGACAGGAACTATGGCTACACCTTC.

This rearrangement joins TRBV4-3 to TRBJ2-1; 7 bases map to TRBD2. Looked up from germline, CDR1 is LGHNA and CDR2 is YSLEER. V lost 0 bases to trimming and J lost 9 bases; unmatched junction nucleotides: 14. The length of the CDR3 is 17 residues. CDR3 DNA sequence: TGCGCCAGCAGCCAAGAGACCCAAGCGGGGTACGGCGTTGAGCAGTTCTTC. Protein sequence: CASSQETQAGYGVEQFF.

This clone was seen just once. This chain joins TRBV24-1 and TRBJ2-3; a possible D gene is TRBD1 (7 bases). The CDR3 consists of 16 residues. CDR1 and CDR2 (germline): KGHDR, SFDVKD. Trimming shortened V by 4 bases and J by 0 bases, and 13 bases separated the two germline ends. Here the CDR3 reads CATSDRRDSSTDTQYF. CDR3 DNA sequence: TGTGCCACCAGTGACCGGCGGGACAGCAGCACAGATACGCAGTATTTT.

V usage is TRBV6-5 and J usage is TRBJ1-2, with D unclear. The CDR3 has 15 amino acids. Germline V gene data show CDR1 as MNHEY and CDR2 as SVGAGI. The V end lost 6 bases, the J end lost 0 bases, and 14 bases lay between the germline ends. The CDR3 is CASSPRRVTNYGYTF. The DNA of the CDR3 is TGTGCCAGCAGCCCCCGGAGGGTAACTAACTATGGCTACACCTTC.

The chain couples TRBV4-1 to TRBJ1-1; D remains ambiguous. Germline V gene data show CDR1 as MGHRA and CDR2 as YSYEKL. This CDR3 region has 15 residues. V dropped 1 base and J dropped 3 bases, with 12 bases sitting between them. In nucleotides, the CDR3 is TGCGCCAGCAGCCAAGTGGGAGCTCGCCACACTGAAGCTTTCTTT. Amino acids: CASSQVGARHTEAFF.

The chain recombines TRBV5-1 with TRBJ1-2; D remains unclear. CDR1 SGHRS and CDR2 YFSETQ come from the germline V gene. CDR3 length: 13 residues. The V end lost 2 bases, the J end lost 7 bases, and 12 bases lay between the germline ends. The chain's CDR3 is CASSFNRVSGYTF. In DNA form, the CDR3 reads TGCGCCAGCAGCTTTAACAGAGTTTCTGGCTACACCTTC.

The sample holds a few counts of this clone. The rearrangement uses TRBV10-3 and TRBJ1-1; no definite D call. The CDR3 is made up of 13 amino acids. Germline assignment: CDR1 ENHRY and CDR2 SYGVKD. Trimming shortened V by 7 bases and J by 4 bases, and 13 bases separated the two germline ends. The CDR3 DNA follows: TGTGCCATCACAAGGGAGGATACCACTGAAGCTTTCTTT. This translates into CAITREDTTEAFF.

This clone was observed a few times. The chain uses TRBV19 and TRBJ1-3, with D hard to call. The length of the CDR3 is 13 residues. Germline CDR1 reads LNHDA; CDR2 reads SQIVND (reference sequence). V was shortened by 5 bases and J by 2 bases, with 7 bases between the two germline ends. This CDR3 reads CASSSVTGNTIYF. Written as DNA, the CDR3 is TGTGCCAGTAGTTCGGTGACTGGAAACACCATATATTTT.

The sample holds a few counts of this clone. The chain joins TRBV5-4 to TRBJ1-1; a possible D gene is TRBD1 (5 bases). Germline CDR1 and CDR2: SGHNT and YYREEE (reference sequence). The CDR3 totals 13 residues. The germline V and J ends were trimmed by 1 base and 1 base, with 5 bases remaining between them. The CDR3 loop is CASSLRGNTEAFF. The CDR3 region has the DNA TGTGCCAGCAGCTTGAGGGGGAACACTGAAGCTTTCTTT.

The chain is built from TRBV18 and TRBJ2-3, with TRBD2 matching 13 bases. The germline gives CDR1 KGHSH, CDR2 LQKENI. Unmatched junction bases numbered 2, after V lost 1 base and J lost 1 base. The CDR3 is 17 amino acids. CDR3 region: CASSPRTSGGRTDTQYF. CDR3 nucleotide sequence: TGTGCCAGCTCACCACGGACTAGCGGGGGCCGCACAGATACGCAGTATTTT.

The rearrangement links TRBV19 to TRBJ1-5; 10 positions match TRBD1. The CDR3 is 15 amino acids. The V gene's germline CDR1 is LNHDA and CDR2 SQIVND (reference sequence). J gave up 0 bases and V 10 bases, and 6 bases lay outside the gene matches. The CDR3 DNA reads TGTGCCACCGGGGGACAGGGGTATAGCAATCAGCCCCAGCATTTT. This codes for CATGGQGYSNQPQHF.

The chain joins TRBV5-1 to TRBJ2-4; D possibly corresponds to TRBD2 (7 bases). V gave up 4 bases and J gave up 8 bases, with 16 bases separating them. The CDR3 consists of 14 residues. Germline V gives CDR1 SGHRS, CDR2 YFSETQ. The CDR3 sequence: CASSRGDMFDIQYF. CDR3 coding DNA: TGCGCCAGCAGCCGGGGGGACATGTTCGACATTCAGTACTTC.

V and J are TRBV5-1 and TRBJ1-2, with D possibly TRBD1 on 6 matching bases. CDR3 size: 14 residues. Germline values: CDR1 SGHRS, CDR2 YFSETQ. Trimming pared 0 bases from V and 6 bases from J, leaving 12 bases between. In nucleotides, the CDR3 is TGCGCCAGCAGCTTGGCAGGGGTTGGGGATGGCTACACCTTC. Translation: CASSLAGVGDGYTF.

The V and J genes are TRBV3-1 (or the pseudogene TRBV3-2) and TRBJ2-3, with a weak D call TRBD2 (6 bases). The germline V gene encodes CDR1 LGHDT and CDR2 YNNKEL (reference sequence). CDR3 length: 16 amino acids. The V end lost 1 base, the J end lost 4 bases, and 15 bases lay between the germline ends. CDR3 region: CASSQVLLRGADTQYF. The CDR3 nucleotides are TGTGCCAGCAGCCAAGTCCTCTTGCGGGGCGCAGATACGCAGTATTTT.

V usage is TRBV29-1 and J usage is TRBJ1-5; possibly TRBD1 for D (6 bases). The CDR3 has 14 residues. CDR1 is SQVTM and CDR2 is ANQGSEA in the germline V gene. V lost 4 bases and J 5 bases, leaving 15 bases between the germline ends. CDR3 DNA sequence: TGCAGCGTTGTTGGGGGGGCCCGGGATCAGCCCCAGCATTTT. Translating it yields CSVVGGARDQPQHF.

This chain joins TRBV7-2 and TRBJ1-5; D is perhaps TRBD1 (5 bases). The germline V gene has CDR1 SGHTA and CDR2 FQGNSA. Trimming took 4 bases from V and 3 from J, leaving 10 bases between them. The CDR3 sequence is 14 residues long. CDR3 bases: TGTGCCAGCAGCTCCAGACAGACCAATCAGCCCCAGCATTTT. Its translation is CASSSRQTNQPQHF.

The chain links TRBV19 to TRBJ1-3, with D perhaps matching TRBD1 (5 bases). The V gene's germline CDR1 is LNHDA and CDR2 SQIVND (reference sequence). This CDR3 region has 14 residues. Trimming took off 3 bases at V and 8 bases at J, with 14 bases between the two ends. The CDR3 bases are TGTGCCAGTAGTATCGGGGACTCCCACGACACCATATATTTT. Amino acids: CASSIGDSHDTIYF.

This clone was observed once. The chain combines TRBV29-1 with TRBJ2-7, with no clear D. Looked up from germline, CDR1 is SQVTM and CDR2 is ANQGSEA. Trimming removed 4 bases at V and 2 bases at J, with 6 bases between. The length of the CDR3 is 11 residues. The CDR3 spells CSVVQTYEQYF. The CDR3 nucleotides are TGCAGCGTTGTGCAGACCTACGAGCAGTACTTC.

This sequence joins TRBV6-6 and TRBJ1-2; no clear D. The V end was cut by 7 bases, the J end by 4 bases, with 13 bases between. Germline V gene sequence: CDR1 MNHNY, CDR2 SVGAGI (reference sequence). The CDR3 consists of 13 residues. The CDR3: CASISSGTYGYTF. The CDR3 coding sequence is TGTGCCAGCATATCTTCCGGTACCTATGGCTACACCTTC.

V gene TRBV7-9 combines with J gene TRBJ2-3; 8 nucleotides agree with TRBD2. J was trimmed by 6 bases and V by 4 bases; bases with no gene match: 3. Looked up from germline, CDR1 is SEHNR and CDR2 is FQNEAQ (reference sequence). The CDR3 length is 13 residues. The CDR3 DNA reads TGTGCCAGCAGCTGGGCTAGCGGGGATACGCAGTATTTT. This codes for CASSWASGDTQYF.